These 7 T cell receptor beta chains came from one sample sequenced in a study of blood T cell repertoires in COVID-19. The data were produced by immunoSEQ multiplex PCR, yet TCRdb's version contains in-frame clones alone and is incomplete. This sample has a few hundred thousand clones, with around 80% found just once. Sequencing was done on a sample of peripheral blood. The receptor set was obtained from a woman aged 45-59 years with acute or convalescent COVID-19.

This rearrangement joins TRBV6-2 or TRBV6-3 to TRBJ2-2, with a possible D match to TRBD1 (5 bases). The germline V gene encodes CDR1 MNHEY and CDR2 SVGEGT. V was shortened by 4 bases and J by 0 bases, with 18 bases between the two germline ends. The length of the CDR3 is 18 residues. The CDR3 loop is CASSSLPYDSSNTGELFF. CDR3 bases: TGTGCCAGCAGTTCCTTACCATATGACAGTTCGAACACCGGGGAGCTGTTTTTT.

The chain couples TRBV6-5 to TRBJ1-6, with D tentatively TRBD1 (6 bases). Per germline, CDR1 MNHEY and CDR2 SVGAGI. This CDR3 is built from 15 residues. V lost 0 bases and J 11 bases, leaving 14 bases between the germline ends. The CDR3 loop is CASSYSGQGTTPLHF. Here the CDR3 DNA reads TGTGCCAGCAGTTACTCGGGGCAGGGGACGACACCCCTCCACTTT.

The chain joins TRBV9 to TRBJ1-2, with D perhaps TRBD1 (5 bases). CDR1 and CDR2 (germline): SGDLS, YYNGEE. Trimming stripped 7 bases from V and 0 bases from J, with 19 bases between. This CDR3 has 16 amino acids. In DNA form, the CDR3 reads TGTGCCAGCTCTAGGAAATGGGGGGAAGCTAACTATGGCTACACCTTC. It is translated as CASSRKWGEANYGYTF.

This chain uses TRBV5-6 with TRBJ1-4; TRBD1 matches 7 bases. This CDR3 has 16 amino acids. The germline V gene has CDR1 SGHDT and CDR2 YYEEEE. Trimming removed 4 bases from V and 3 bases from J; junction bases left unmatched: 9. The CDR3 DNA sequence: TGTGCCAGCAGCGGCACCCTGGGACAGCCTAATGAAAAACTGTTTTTT. Protein sequence: CASSGTLGQPNEKLFF.

The chain employs TRBV4-3 and TRBJ1-2, with D possibly being TRBD1 (6 bases). The CDR3 contains 14 residues. V dropped 3 bases and J dropped 6 bases, with 14 bases sitting between them. Germline-derived CDR1 and CDR2 are LGHNA and YSLEER. The CDR3 region is CASSHRDTCNGYTF. In nucleotides, the CDR3 is TGCGCCAGCAGCCATCGGGACACCTGTAATGGCTACACCTTC.

The chain uses TRBV3-1 (or the pseudogene TRBV3-2) and TRBJ2-2, with unresolved D. The length of the CDR3 is 12 residues. In germline, CDR1 is LGHDT, CDR2 YNNKEL (reference sequence). With 5 bases removed from V and 3 bases from J, the gap between germline ends came to 4 bases. Here the CDR3 DNA reads TGTGCCAGCAGCTACTACACCGGGGAGCTGTTTTTT. It translates to CASSYYTGELFF.

This chain connects TRBV2 to TRBJ1-1; a weak D match, TRBD1 (5 bases). From germline, CDR1 is SNHLY and CDR2 FYNNEI. Between the trimmed V and J ends, which lost 5 bases and 0 bases, there was a span of 13 bases. This CDR3 has 15 residues. This CDR3 is CASSTETVMNTEAFF. The CDR3 nucleotides read TGTGCCAGCAGTACTGAGACAGTAATGAACACTGAAGCTTTCTTT.